The T cell receptor beta chain described here comes from a study of blood T cell repertoires in COVID-19. Study summary: T cells, B-cell-depleted T cells, or PBMCs provided the cDNA or gDNA that served as material.

The data were produced by immunoSEQ multiplex PCR, yet TCRdb's version contains in-frame clones alone and is incomplete. The table has about 250,000 clones, roughly 85% seen once. Germline values: CDR1 GTSNPN, CDR2 SVGIG (reference sequence). Trimming pared 4 bases from V and 8 bases from J, leaving 20 bases between. The CDR3 consists of 14 residues. Living in about two dozen US areas, the participants were between roughly 18 and 95 years of age. This rearrangement joins TRBV30 to TRBJ1-2, with D perhaps matching TRBD1 (5 bases). Sequencing used PBMCs or T cells enriched from blood (not recorded which). This receptor was taken from a woman aged 50 to 60 with acute COVID-19. The CDR3 region has the DNA TGTGCCTGGACGATTGGTGCGGGGCTAGGCGGCTACACCTTC. It yields the protein CAWTIGAGLGGYTF.